This T cell receptor beta chain was documented in a study of monozygotic twins with inflammatory bowel disease. CDR3 length: 13 residues. Germline V gene lookup returns CDR1 SQVTM and CDR2 ANQGSEA. TCRdb re-analyzed the 5' RACE reads; it lists each CDR3 protein once, without DNA. The sample data list about 140,000 distinct CDR3 sequences. This receptor was obtained from a human donor with ulcerative colitis or Crohn's disease, or a healthy co-twin of an affected twin (not recorded which). The rearrangement uses TRBV29-1 and TRBJ2-7; TCRdb picks TRBD1, but there is no DNA to check that call. The specimen was blood. The CDR3 spells CSVVYGGLDEQYF.